This T cell receptor (beta chain) was sequenced for a study of blood T cell repertoires in COVID-19. Germline lookup yields CDR1 MNHEY and CDR2 SMNVEV (reference sequence). V was pared by 8 bases and J by 6 bases, with 13 bases of the junction left unmatched. This CDR3 region has 15 residues. Using immunoSEQ multiplex PCR, the repertoire was profiled, and TCRdb retains in-frame clones only, with some absent. Of over 200,000 clones listed, 80% to 90% were seen once; the top ten hold around 2.5%. This chain joins TRBV27 and TRBJ2-1, with TRBD2 identical over 7 bases. The source of this sequence is a woman aged 45-65 years with acute or convalescent COVID-19. Sequenced: peripheral blood. This CDR3 reads CASCPGLENSNEQFF. In nucleotides, the CDR3 is TGTGCCAGCTGCCCCGGACTAGAGAATAGCAATGAGCAGTTCTTC.